This T cell receptor (beta chain) comes out of a study of cytomegalovirus exposure and HLA in healthy donors. From germline, CDR1 is MNHNY and CDR2 SVGAGI (reference sequence). This CDR3 contains 15 residues. Study-wide results and caveats: In vitro assays verified that a few CMV-associated chains recognized CMV antigens specifically. Among donors in an Asian-associated ancestry cluster, a later analysis reportedly found fewer N-insertions than the roughly 700-donor mean.

This clone was seen a single time. The antigen is undetermined. Primers: 60 Vbeta forward and 13 Jbeta reverse. Libraries were prepared by immunoSEQ multiplex PCR; TCRdb keeps only in-frame clonotypes and omits some of them. The table includes about 120,000 clones, roughly 70% detected once. The rearrangement joins TRBV6-6 to TRBJ1-6, with no clear D. The sequence was obtained from a woman in her thirties or forties in good health and CMV-seropositive. The sequenced sample consisted of PBMCs. CDR3 sequence reads: CAHKSGSSYNSPLHF. Here the CDR3 DNA reads TGTGCTCATAAAAGCGGGAGCTCCTATAATTCACCCCTCCACTTT.